A selection of T cell receptor beta chains follows, all from one sample in a study of OX40 agonist ivuxolimab in advanced cancers. The table came from immunoSEQ multiplex PCR; TCRdb's copy has only in-frame clones and leaves some out. The table includes roughly 45,000 clones, less than 85% detected once. The sequencing here drew on CD4+ or CD8+ T cells sorted from blood, taken in a trial of the OX40 agonist ivuxolimab. The receptors were sampled from an adult with an advanced solid tumor such as melanoma, head and neck, liver or kidney cancer. CDR3s include the opening cysteine and the closing phenylalanine or tryptophan. Each record gives: J gene, clone size, D gene, V gene, CDR3 protein, CDR3 DNA. D genes are given only for firm matches. Part of the rows lack a size; the others show once, few, many or a class for expanded clones.

J gene: TRBJ2-3
clone size: .
D gene: .
V gene: TRBV4-3
CDR3 protein: CASSQDRTDTQYF
CDR3 DNA: TGCGCCAGCAGCCAAGATCGGACAGATACGCAGTATTTT

J gene: TRBJ2-4
clone size: .
D gene: .
V gene: TRBV7-2
CDR3 protein: CASRPRGFGTPVAKNIQYF
CDR3 DNA: TGTGCCAGCAGACCTAGAGGTTTCGGGACCCCCGTAGCCAAAAACATTCAGTACTTC

J gene: TRBJ2-3
clone size: .
D gene: TRBD2
V gene: TRBV9
CDR3 protein: CASSVGRGGHTDTQYF
CDR3 DNA: TGTGCCAGCAGCGTAGGACGGGGGGGTCACACAGATACGCAGTATTTT

J gene: TRBJ1-2
clone size: .
D gene: TRBD1
V gene: TRBV2
CDR3 protein: CASSEAGTGPFYGYTF
CDR3 DNA: TGTGCCAGCAGTGAAGCGGGGACAGGGCCTTTCTATGGCTACACCTTC

J gene: TRBJ2-2
clone size: .
D gene: TRBD1
V gene: TRBV14
CDR3 protein: CASSHPGTGEAGELFF
CDR3 DNA: TGTGCCAGCAGCCACCCCGGGACAGGGGAAGCCGGGGAGCTGTTTTTT

J gene: TRBJ2-4
clone size: .
D gene: TRBD2
V gene: TRBV7-2
CDR3 protein: CASSLAPSGGAGGNIQYF
CDR3 DNA: TGTGCCAGCAGCTTAGCGCCTAGCGGGGGGGCTGGTGGAAACATTCAGTACTTC

J gene: TRBJ2-1
clone size: .
D gene: .
V gene: TRBV7-6
CDR3 protein: CASSLGGPGNEQFF
CDR3 DNA: TGTGCCAGCAGCTTAGGGGGGCCGGGAAATGAGCAGTTCTTC

J gene: TRBJ1-1
clone size: .
D gene: .
V gene: TRBV5-6
CDR3 protein: CASSLRTEAFF
CDR3 DNA: TGTGCCAGCAGCCTTCGCACTGAAGCTTTCTTT

J gene: TRBJ1-2
clone size: .
D gene: .
V gene: TRBV27
CDR3 protein: CASSFGASDYGYTF
CDR3 DNA: TGTGCCAGCAGTTTCGGCGCGTCGGACTATGGCTACACCTTC

J gene: TRBJ1-1
clone size: .
D gene: .
V gene: TRBV11-2
CDR3 protein: CASSLDREGTYEAFF
CDR3 DNA: TGTGCCAGCAGCTTAGACCGTGAGGGGACGTATGAAGCTTTCTTT

J gene: TRBJ1-5
clone size: .
D gene: TRBD1
V gene: TRBV5-5
CDR3 protein: CASSLGTVSNQPQHF
CDR3 DNA: TGTGCCAGCAGCCTCGGGACAGTTAGCAATCAGCCCCAGCATTTT

J gene: TRBJ2-5
clone size: .
D gene: TRBD1
V gene: TRBV5-1
CDR3 protein: CASSSRDRQETQYF
CDR3 DNA: TGCGCCAGCAGCAGCCGGGACAGACAAGAGACCCAGTACTTC

J gene: TRBJ2-2
clone size: .
D gene: TRBD1
V gene: TRBV28
CDR3 protein: CASSGWTGDTGELFF
CDR3 DNA: TGTGCCAGCAGTGGGTGGACAGGGGACACCGGGGAGCTGTTTTTT

J gene: TRBJ2-7
clone size: .
D gene: .
V gene: TRBV5-1
CDR3 protein: CASSLSENSIYEQYF
CDR3 DNA: TGCGCCAGCAGCTTGAGCGAAAACAGCATCTACGAGCAGTACTTC

J gene: TRBJ1-3
clone size: few
D gene: TRBD1
V gene: TRBV11-2
CDR3 protein: CASSFIGQGISGNTIYF
CDR3 DNA: TGTGCCAGCAGCTTCATCGGACAGGGTATCTCTGGAAACACCATATATTTT

J gene: TRBJ1-2
clone size: .
D gene: .
V gene: TRBV20-1
CDR3 protein: CSARDLGDYTF
CDR3 DNA: TGCAGTGCTAGAGATTTAGGGGATTACACCTTC

J gene: TRBJ2-5
clone size: .
D gene: TRBD1
V gene: TRBV18
CDR3 protein: CASSPPGQGETQYF
CDR3 DNA: TGTGCCAGCTCACCACCGGGACAGGGAGAGACCCAGTACTTC

J gene: TRBJ1-5
clone size: .
D gene: .
V gene: TRBV27
CDR3 protein: CASSLSVGSNQPQHF
CDR3 DNA: TGTGCCAGCAGTTTATCGGTGGGGAGCAATCAGCCCCAGCATTTT

J gene: TRBJ1-4
clone size: few
D gene: .
V gene: TRBV6-1
CDR3 protein: CASRPGAVELFF
CDR3 DNA: TGTGCCAGCAGGCCGGGAGCCGTGGAACTGTTTTTT

J gene: TRBJ2-1
clone size: .
D gene: .
V gene: TRBV9
CDR3 protein: CASSVPSGETYNEQFF
CDR3 DNA: TGTGCCAGCAGCGTGCCATCGGGGGAGACTTACAATGAGCAGTTCTTC

J gene: TRBJ2-7
clone size: few
D gene: TRBD1
V gene: TRBV6-6
CDR3 protein: CASSGQAKSYEQYF
CDR3 DNA: TGTGCCAGCAGCGGACAGGCGAAGTCCTACGAGCAGTACTTC

J gene: TRBJ2-5
clone size: once
D gene: .
V gene: TRBV28
CDR3 protein: CASFGGALASFQETQYF
CDR3 DNA: TGTGCCAGCTTCGGCGGAGCTTTAGCTTCCTTCCAAGAGACCCAGTACTTC

J gene: TRBJ2-3
clone size: once
D gene: TRBD2
V gene: TRBV10-3
CDR3 protein: CAISPVTSGTDTQYF
CDR3 DNA: TGTGCCATCAGCCCTGTGACTAGCGGTACAGATACGCAGTATTTT

J gene: TRBJ2-5
clone size: few
D gene: .
V gene: TRBV27
CDR3 protein: CASSWGGPGETQYF
CDR3 DNA: TGTGCCAGCAGTTGGGGGGGGCCCGGAGAGACCCAGTACTTC

J gene: TRBJ2-3
clone size: medium-sized
D gene: .
V gene: TRBV6-1
CDR3 protein: CASSLDSTDTQYF
CDR3 DNA: TGTGCCAGCAGCCTTGACAGCACAGATACGCAGTATTTT

J gene: TRBJ2-7
clone size: .
D gene: .
V gene: TRBV29-1
CDR3 protein: CSVDGGDSYEQYF
CDR3 DNA: TGCAGCGTTGACGGGGGCGACTCCTACGAGCAGTACTTC

J gene: TRBJ2-1
clone size: medium-sized
D gene: TRBD2
V gene: TRBV10-1
CDR3 protein: CASSARGTSGNEQFF
CDR3 DNA: TGCGCCAGCAGTGCCAGGGGGACTAGCGGGAATGAGCAGTTCTTC

J gene: TRBJ2-7
clone size: .
D gene: .
V gene: TRBV28
CDR3 protein: CASSTRRYEQYF
CDR3 DNA: TGTGCCAGCAGTACACGAAGGTACGAGCAGTACTTC

J gene: TRBJ2-3
clone size: .
D gene: .
V gene: TRBV21-1
CDR3 protein: CASSEGDTQYF
CDR3 DNA: TGTGCCAGCAGTGAAGGTGATACGCAGTATTTT

J gene: TRBJ2-4
clone size: .
D gene: .
V gene: TRBV13
CDR3 protein: CASRSSGGGNIQYF
CDR3 DNA: TGTGCCAGCAGATCGAGTGGGGGAGGAAACATTCAGTACTTC

J gene: TRBJ1-5
clone size: .
D gene: .
V gene: TRBV7-9
CDR3 protein: CASSLGNQPQHF
CDR3 DNA: TGTGCCAGCAGCTTAGGGAATCAGCCCCAGCATTTT

J gene: TRBJ1-3
clone size: .
D gene: TRBD1
V gene: TRBV10-3
CDR3 protein: CAISEYDRVAGNTIYF
CDR3 DNA: TGTGCCATCAGTGAATACGACAGGGTAGCAGGAAACACCATATATTTT

J gene: TRBJ2-6
clone size: .
D gene: TRBD1
V gene: TRBV7-9
CDR3 protein: CASSPEGAGANVLTF
CDR3 DNA: TGTGCCAGCAGCCCCGAGGGGGCAGGGGCCAACGTCCTGACTTTC

J gene: TRBJ1-1
clone size: .
D gene: .
V gene: TRBV28
CDR3 protein: CASSFPGGAMNTEAFF
CDR3 DNA: TGTGCCAGCAGTTTCCCCGGGGGAGCCATGAACACTGAAGCTTTCTTT

J gene: TRBJ2-5
clone size: .
D gene: .
V gene: TRBV6-1
CDR3 protein: CASRVADQETQYF
CDR3 DNA: TGTGCCAGCAGGGTCGCCGATCAAGAGACCCAGTACTTC

J gene: TRBJ2-2
clone size: .
D gene: .
V gene: TRBV28
CDR3 protein: CASSLSPDVNTGELFF
CDR3 DNA: TGTGCCAGCAGTTTATCCCCCGACGTGAACACCGGGGAGCTGTTTTTT

J gene: TRBJ1-5
clone size: .
D gene: TRBD1
V gene: TRBV15
CDR3 protein: CATSRDPRGHQPQHF
CDR3 DNA: TGTGCCACCAGCAGAGATCCCAGGGGGCATCAGCCCCAGCATTTT

J gene: TRBJ1-3
clone size: .
D gene: .
V gene: TRBV28
CDR3 protein: CASSGSGVGGTIYF
CDR3 DNA: TGTGCCAGCAGTGGGTCAGGGGTCGGGGGCACCATATATTTT

J gene: TRBJ1-2
clone size: .
D gene: .
V gene: TRBV27
CDR3 protein: CASSLSSGAIYYGYTF
CDR3 DNA: TGTGCCAGCAGTTTATCGTCGGGAGCTATTTACTATGGCTACACCTTC

J gene: TRBJ1-1
clone size: .
D gene: .
V gene: TRBV4-2
CDR3 protein: CASSPFGGVKDF
CDR3 DNA: TGTGCCAGCAGCCCATTTGGGGGCGTCAAGGATTTT

J gene: TRBJ1-3
clone size: .
D gene: TRBD1
V gene: TRBV18
CDR3 protein: CASSPDRVSGNTIYF
CDR3 DNA: TGTGCCAGCTCACCGGACAGGGTTTCTGGAAACACCATATATTTT

J gene: TRBJ1-2
clone size: .
D gene: .
V gene: TRBV11-2
CDR3 protein: CASSLAAGYGYTF
CDR3 DNA: TGTGCCAGCAGCTTAGCTGCCGGGTATGGCTACACCTTC

J gene: TRBJ1-5
clone size: many
D gene: .
V gene: TRBV15
CDR3 protein: CATSRAPLNQPQHF
CDR3 DNA: TGTGCCACCAGCAGAGCCCCTCTTAATCAGCCCCAGCATTTT

J gene: TRBJ2-1
clone size: few
D gene: TRBD1
V gene: TRBV4-2
CDR3 protein: CASSQEPGQGAMNEQFF
CDR3 DNA: TGTGCCAGCAGCCAAGAGCCCGGACAGGGGGCGATGAATGAGCAGTTCTTC

J gene: TRBJ1-2
clone size: .
D gene: TRBD1
V gene: TRBV6-5
CDR3 protein: CASSDRAGGYTF
CDR3 DNA: TGTGCCAGCAGTGACAGGGCGGGCGGCTACACCTTC

J gene: TRBJ2-3
clone size: .
D gene: .
V gene: TRBV7-3
CDR3 protein: CASSYSYAGSSTDTQYF
CDR3 DNA: TGTGCCAGCAGTTATTCCTACGCGGGGAGTAGCACAGATACGCAGTATTTT